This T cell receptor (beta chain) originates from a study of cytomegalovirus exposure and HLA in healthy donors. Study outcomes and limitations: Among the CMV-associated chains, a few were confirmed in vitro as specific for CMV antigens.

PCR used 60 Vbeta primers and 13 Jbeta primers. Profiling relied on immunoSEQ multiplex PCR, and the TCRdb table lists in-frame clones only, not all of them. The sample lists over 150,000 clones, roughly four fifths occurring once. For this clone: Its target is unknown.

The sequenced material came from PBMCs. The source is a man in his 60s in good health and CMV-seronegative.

DNA for the CDR3: TGTGCCACCAGCAGAGATCTCGGGGAAGAGCAGTACTTC. It encodes CATSRDLGEEQYF. The rearrangement links TRBV15 to TRBJ2-7; D possibly corresponds to TRBD2 (5 bases). Germline V gene sequence: CDR1 LNHNV, CDR2 YYDKDF (reference sequence). The CDR3 has 13 residues. Trimming stripped 0 bases from V and 7 bases from J, with 10 bases between.